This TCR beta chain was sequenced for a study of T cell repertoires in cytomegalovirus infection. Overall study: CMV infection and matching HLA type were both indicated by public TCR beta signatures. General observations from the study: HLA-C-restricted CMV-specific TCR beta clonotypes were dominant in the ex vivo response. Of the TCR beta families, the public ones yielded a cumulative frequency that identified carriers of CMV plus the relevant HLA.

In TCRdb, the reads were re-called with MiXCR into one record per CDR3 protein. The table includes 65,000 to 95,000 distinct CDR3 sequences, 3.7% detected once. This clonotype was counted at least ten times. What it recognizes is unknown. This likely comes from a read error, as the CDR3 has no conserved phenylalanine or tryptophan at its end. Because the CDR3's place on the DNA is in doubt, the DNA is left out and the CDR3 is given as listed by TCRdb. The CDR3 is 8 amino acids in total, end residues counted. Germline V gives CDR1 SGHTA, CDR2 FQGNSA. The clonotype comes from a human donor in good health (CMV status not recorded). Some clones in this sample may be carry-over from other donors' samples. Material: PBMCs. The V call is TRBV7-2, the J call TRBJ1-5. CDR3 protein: CASSRLDG.